The source of this TCR beta chain is a study of shared clonotypes between healthy human individuals. Clones were sequenced by immunoSEQ multiplex PCR, and TCRdb holds only the in-frame ones, with some missing. In the table there are 1.4 million to 1.5 million clones, roughly 96% of which are singletons. Germline CDR1 MNHEY, CDR2 SMNVEV (reference sequence). The CDR3 runs 15 residues. Germline trimming cut 2 bases from V and 7 bases from J; bases unmatched to any gene: 8. The chain carries TRBV27 and TRBJ2-7, with 10 bases lining up with TRBD1. Sequenced: naive CD4+ T cells sorted from blood. Subset meaning: CD45RA+ positively selected. This sequence originates from a man younger than 40 in good health. The CDR3 bases are TGTGCCAGCAGTTTAAACCGGGACAGGGGTGGGGAGCAGTACTTC. It yields the protein CASSLNRDRGGEQYF.